The T cell receptor (beta chain) under discussion was sequenced for a study of blood T cell repertoires in COVID-19. Overall study context: Samples taken during acute and convalescent COVID-19 were collected in the United States, Italy and Spain. PBMCs, B-cell-depleted T cells, or T cells provided the cDNA or gDNA that made up the material.

Germline loops: CDR1 MNHEY, CDR2 SVGAGI. This CDR3 is 12 amino acids long. Deletions cut 10 bases from V and 2 bases from J, with 11 bases between. Original analysis: Using reference gene primer amplification, nucleated cell counts were estimated. The table came from immunoSEQ multiplex PCR; TCRdb's copy has only in-frame clones and leaves some out. V, J and clone size reflect that table, while D and trimming were determined from the DNA. The sample consists of under 500,000 clones, roughly 90% of them appearing once. Sequencing used peripheral blood. This TCR came from a woman aged 30 to 39 with acute or convalescent COVID-19. V gene TRBV6-5 combines with J gene TRBJ1-2; D possibly corresponds to TRBD1 (5 bases). CDR3 residues: CATYRLNYGYTF. For the CDR3, the DNA is TGTGCCACCTACAGGTTAAACTATGGCTACACCTTC.